This paragraph covers one T cell receptor beta chain sequence. Its antigen remains unknown. Sequencing used immunoSEQ multiplex PCR; TCRdb keeps in-frame clones, though not all of them. The sample lists hundreds of thousands of clones; roughly 95% were seen once. It was CD45RO-negative cells, positively selected for CCR7, that made up naive CD8 cells, with terminally differentiated effector memory CD45RA+ cells excluded. This sample was taken from a study of shared clonotypes between healthy human individuals. This CDR3 comprises 14 residues. The V gene lost 3 bases and the J gene lost 6 bases, with 11 bases spanning the gap. Germline assignment: CDR1 MNHEY and CDR2 SMNVEV (reference sequence). General study results and limits: Relative to their counterparts shared across all four donors, non-shared clonotypes exhibited diminished generation probabilities.

The TCR sequence derives from a woman aged 30 to 39 in good health. The V call is TRBV27, the J call TRBJ2-2; D gene unclear. Sequencing was carried out using naive CD8+ T cells sorted from blood. This chain's CDR3 is CASSFYPSAGELFF. The CDR3 coding sequence is TGTGCCAGCAGTTTTTATCCGAGCGCCGGGGAGCTGTTTTTT.